One sample yielded the 2 T cell receptor beta chains listed below, sequenced in a study of cytomegalovirus exposure and HLA in healthy donors. The PCR contained 60 Vbeta and 13 Jbeta primers. Here immunoSEQ multiplex PCR was the method, and the copy in TCRdb shows in-frame clones only, minus some. The data contain 210,000 or so clones, roughly 84% of them singletons. The material sequenced was PBMCs. These receptors were taken from a girl under 10 years old in good health and CMV-seronegative.

The chain uses TRBV7-9 and TRBJ1-1; a weak D match, TRBD1 (5 bases). The CDR3 consists of 13 residues. Per germline, CDR1 SEHNR and CDR2 FQNEAQ (reference sequence). Trimming took 8 bases from V and 4 from J, leaving 14 bases between them. The CDR3 region is CASATPGGTEAFF. In DNA form, the CDR3 reads TGTGCCAGCGCCACGCCCGGGGGCACTGAAGCTTTCTTT.

The V gene is TRBV6-5, the J gene TRBJ1-2; D might be TRBD1 (5 bases). V lost 4 bases, J lost 4 bases, and 10 bases lay in between. Germline V CDR1 and CDR2: MNHEY, SVGAGI. The length of the CDR3 is 13 residues. CDR3 residues: CASSFQGGYGYTF. The CDR3 nucleotides are TGTGCCAGCAGTTTTCAGGGAGGCTATGGCTACACCTTC.